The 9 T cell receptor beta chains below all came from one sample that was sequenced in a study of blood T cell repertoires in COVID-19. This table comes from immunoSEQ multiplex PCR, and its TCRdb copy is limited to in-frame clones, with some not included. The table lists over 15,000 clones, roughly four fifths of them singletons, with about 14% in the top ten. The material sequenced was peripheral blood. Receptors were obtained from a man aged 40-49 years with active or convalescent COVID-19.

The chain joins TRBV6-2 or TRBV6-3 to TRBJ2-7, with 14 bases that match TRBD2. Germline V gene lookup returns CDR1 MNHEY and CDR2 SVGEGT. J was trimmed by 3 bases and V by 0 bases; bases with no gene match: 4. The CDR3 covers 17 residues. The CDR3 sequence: CASSYSGTSGGHYEQYF. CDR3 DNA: TGTGCCAGCAGTTACTCCGGGACTAGCGGGGGTCACTACGAGCAGTACTTC.

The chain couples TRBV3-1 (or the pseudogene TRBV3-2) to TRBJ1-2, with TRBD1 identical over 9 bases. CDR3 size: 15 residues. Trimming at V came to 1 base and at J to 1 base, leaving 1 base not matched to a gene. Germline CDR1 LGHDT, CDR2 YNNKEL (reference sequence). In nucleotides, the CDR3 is TGTGCCAGCAGCCAAGGGGGACAGGGTAACTATGGCTACACCTTC. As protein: CASSQGGQGNYGYTF.

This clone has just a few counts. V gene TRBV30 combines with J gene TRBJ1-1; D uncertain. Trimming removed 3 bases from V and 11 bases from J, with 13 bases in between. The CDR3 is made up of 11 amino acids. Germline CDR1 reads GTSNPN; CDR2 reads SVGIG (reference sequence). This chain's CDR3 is CAWSAATRAFF. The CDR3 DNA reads TGTGCCTGGAGCGCCGCGACGAGGGCTTTCTTT.

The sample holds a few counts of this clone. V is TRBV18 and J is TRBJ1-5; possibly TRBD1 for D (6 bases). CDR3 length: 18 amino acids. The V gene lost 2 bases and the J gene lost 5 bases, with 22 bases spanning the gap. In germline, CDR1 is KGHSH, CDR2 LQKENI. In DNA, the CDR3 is TGTGCCAGCTCACCATCCGGGACATTGGGCCGGGGGGATCAGCCCCAGCATTTT. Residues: CASSPSGTLGRGDQPQHF.

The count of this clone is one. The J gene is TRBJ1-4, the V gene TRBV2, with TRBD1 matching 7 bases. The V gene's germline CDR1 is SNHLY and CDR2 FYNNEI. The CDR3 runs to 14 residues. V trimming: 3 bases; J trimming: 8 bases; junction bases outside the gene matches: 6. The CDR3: CASSDPTGVEKLFF. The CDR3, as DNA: TGTGCCAGCAGTGATCCTACAGGGGTAGAAAAACTGTTTTTT.

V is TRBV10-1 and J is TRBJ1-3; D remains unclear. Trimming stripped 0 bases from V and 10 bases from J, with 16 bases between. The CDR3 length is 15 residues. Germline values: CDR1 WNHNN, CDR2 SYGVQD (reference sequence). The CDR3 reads CASSESPINSYTIYF. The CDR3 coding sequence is TGCGCCAGCAGTGAGTCCCCTATTAATAGCTATACCATATATTTT.

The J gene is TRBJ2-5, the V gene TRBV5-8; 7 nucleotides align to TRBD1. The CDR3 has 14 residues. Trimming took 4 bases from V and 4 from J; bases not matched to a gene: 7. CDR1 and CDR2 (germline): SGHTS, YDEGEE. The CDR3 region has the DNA TGTGCCAGCAGCGCATACAGGGGAGTAGAGACCCAGTACTTC. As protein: CASSAYRGVETQYF.

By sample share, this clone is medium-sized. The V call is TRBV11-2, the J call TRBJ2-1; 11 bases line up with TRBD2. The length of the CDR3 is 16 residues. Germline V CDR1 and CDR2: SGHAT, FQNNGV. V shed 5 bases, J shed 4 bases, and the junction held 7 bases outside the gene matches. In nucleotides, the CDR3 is TGTGCCAGCAGCCTTTTAGCGGGGGGGCAGTACAATGAGCAGTTCTTC. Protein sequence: CASSLLAGGQYNEQFF.

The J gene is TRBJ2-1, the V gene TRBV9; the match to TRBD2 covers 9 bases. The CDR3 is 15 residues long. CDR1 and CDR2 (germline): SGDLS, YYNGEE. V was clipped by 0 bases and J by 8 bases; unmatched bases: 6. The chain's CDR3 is CASSVVSGGGDEQFF. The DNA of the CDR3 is TGTGCCAGCAGCGTAGTTAGCGGGGGTGGAGATGAGCAGTTCTTC.